What follows describes a single T cell receptor beta chain. These data belong to a study of blood T cell repertoires in COVID-19. Measured with immunoSEQ multiplex PCR; TCRdb has only the in-frame clones, and not every one. The sample contains over 250,000 clones, about four fifths of which appear only once. After removal of 2 bases from V and 8 bases from J, the junction contained 12 bases not matched to a gene. This CDR3 comprises 16 residues. Per the germline V gene, CDR1 is SGHTA and CDR2 is FQGNSA. The genes are TRBV7-2 and TRBJ1-2; 9 positions agree with TRBD1. The sample taken for sequencing was peripheral blood. This TCR was sampled from a woman in her 50s who had recovered from COVID-19. The CDR3 DNA follows: TGTGCCAGCAGCTTATGGAGGACAGGGGCTTTTGTAGGCTACACCTTC. It encodes CASSLWRTGAFVGYTF. The complete variable domain, with remaining parts taken from reference TRBV7-2 and TRBJ1-2, reads GAGVSQSPSNKVTEKGKDVELRCDPISGHTALYWYRQSLGQGLEFLIYFQGNSAPDKSGLPSDRFSAERTGGSVSTLTIQRTQQEDSAVYLCASSLWRTGAFVGYTFGSGTRLTVV.